One sample yielded the 3 T cell receptor beta chains listed below, sequenced in a study of shared clonotypes between healthy human individuals. The protocol was immunoSEQ multiplex PCR, while the TCRdb copy is restricted to in-frame clones and leaves out a portion. The profile shows about 380,000 clones, 90% to 98% of them singletons. The sample consisted of memory CD8+ T cells sorted from blood. Subset in this sample: CD45RO+ cells pooled with CCR7-negative TemRA cells. Every receptor here comes from a man aged 25 to 40 in good health.

This clone showed up just once. The chain combines TRBV28 with TRBJ2-3; D unresolved. The germline gives CDR1 MDHEN, CDR2 SYDVKM. V lost 0 bases and J lost 0, with 10 bases in between. This CDR3 contains 16 residues. As DNA, the CDR3 is TGTGCCAGCAGTTTATGGGGCGCAACTAGCACAGATACGCAGTATTTT. Its translation is CASSLWGATSTDTQYF.

The chain couples TRBV6-1 to TRBJ2-3; no clear D gene. The V gene's germline CDR1 is MNHNS and CDR2 SASEGT. Trimming removed 3 bases at V and 4 bases at J, with 5 bases between. The CDR3 extends over 12 amino acids. CDR3 in DNA: TGTGCCAGCAGTGACTACCCAGATACGCAGTATTTT. Encoded protein: CASSDYPDTQYF.

Points on this clone: A read error may produce the germline difference seen at one junction end. This chain connects TRBV30 to TRBJ2-7; 9 bases are a match to TRBD2. This CDR3 has 14 amino acids. The V gene's germline CDR1 is GTSNPN and CDR2 SVGIG (reference sequence). The CDR3 nucleotides read TGTGCCTGGAGTCCCCTAGCGGGGACCTACGTGCAGTACTTC. Protein: CAWSPLAGTYVQYF.